The 9 T cell receptor beta chains below were found in one sample sequenced in a study of regulatory T cells in long-lasting Graves disease. Regarding time point: newly diagnosed GD, antithyroid drugs for less than 3 months. PBMC-extracted RNA yielded the TCR library. In building TCR beta libraries, iRepertoire HTBI primers were used together with Arm-PCR of CDR3 regions. TCRdb re-analysed the multiplex PCR reads in MiXCR, keeping a single row per CDR3 protein. Of about 220,000 distinct CDR3 sequences detected, 15% to 20% appear once; the ten largest clones hold more than 20%. Sequenced here: peripheral blood mononuclear cells (PBMCs), sampled at new diagnosis, from a patient treated with antithyroid drugs. The receptors stem from a female donor with Graves disease.

This clonotype was seen ten or more times. The genes are TRBV20-1 and TRBJ2-5; 11 nucleotides line up with TRBD1. Germline V CDR1 and CDR2: DFQATT, SNEGSKA (reference sequence). The junction had 4 bases not matched to a gene; V was cut back by 2 bases and J by 5 bases. The CDR3 covers 14 residues. CDR3 nucleotides: TGCAGTGCTAGATCCGGGACAGGGGGTGAGACCCAGTACTTC. Translating it yields CSARSGTGGETQYF.

This clonotype was observed a few times. The chain couples TRBV18 to TRBJ2-1, with D possibly matching TRBD2 (5 bases). CDR1 KGHSH and CDR2 LQKENI come from the germline V gene. Trimming removed 2 bases from V and 0 bases from J, with 14 bases in between. The CDR3 is 17 residues long. CDR3 protein: CASSPAGGQVSYNEQFF. In nucleotides, the CDR3 is TGTGCCAGCTCACCAGCCGGCGGGCAGGTCTCCTACAATGAGCAGTTCTTC.

In this sample, this clonotype turned up a few times. The V gene is TRBV6-2 or TRBV6-3, the J gene TRBJ1-2; D is uncertain. Trimming took 5 bases from V and 3 from J, leaving 13 bases between them. The germline V gene encodes CDR1 MNHEY and CDR2 SVGEGT. This CDR3 spans 14 amino acids. The CDR3 coding sequence is TGTGCCAGCAGTGACCTGCCTCCGGACTATGGCTACACCTTC. Translating gives CASSDLPPDYGYTF.

In its sample, this clonotype was seen many times. The chain uses TRBV20-1 and TRBJ2-3; the match to TRBD2 covers 14 bases. V shed 6 bases, J shed 5 bases, and the junction held 10 bases outside the gene matches. This CDR3 has 16 residues. The germline gives CDR1 DFQATT, CDR2 SNEGSKA (reference sequence). CDR3 DNA: TGCAGTGCCCTGTCGGGACTAGCGGGAGTGAGAGATACGCAGTATTTT. Translating it yields CSALSGLAGVRDTQYF.

This chain links TRBV5-6 with TRBJ1-3, with D perhaps matching TRBD1 (5 bases). This CDR3 spans 13 amino acids. V was shortened by 2 bases and J by 3 bases, with 6 bases between the two germline ends. Germline V gene lookup returns CDR1 SGHDT and CDR2 YYEEEE. The CDR3 sequence is CASSLGDGNTIYF. Written as DNA, the CDR3 is TGTGCCAGCAGCTTAGGGGATGGAAACACCATATATTTT.

At least ten counts were recorded for this clonotype. The chain uses TRBV28 and TRBJ2-5; possibly TRBD1 for D (6 bases). V was shortened by 6 bases and J by 0 bases, with 14 bases between the two germline ends. The CDR3 consists of 15 residues. CDR1 and CDR2 (germline): MDHEN, SYDVKM. CDR3 DNA sequence: TGTGCCAGCAGGACGGAACAGGGACACCAAGAGACCCAGTACTTC. Amino acid sequence: CASRTEQGHQETQYF.

The CDR3 coding sequence is TGTGCCAGCAGTTCCCTGGCAGGGGGCTCTGGAAACACCATATATTTT. Translating gives CASSSLAGGSGNTIYF. V is TRBV6-5 and J is TRBJ1-3, with 7 bases identical to TRBD1. V lost 4 bases and J lost 0; bases outside the gene matches: 6. Per germline, CDR1 MNHEY and CDR2 SVGAGI. This CDR3 is 16 amino acids long.

Worth noting for this clonotype: A much larger clonotype is one base distant, so this may be a read error. The CDR3 here is CAIRRTSESYEQYF. The DNA for the CDR3 is TGTGCCATTAGGAGAACTAGCGAGTCCTACGAGCAGTACTTC. The gene calls are TRBV19 and TRBJ2-7; 7 bases line up with TRBD2. Per the germline V gene, CDR1 is LNHDA and CDR2 is SQIVND (reference sequence). After removal of 10 bases from V and 1 base from J, the junction contained 10 bases not matched to a gene. The CDR3 sequence is 14 residues long. Full variable domain (missing parts from reference TRBV19 and TRBJ2-7): DGGITQSPKYLFRKEGQNVTLSCEQNLNHDAMYWYRQDPGQGLRLIYYSQIVNDFQKGDIAEGYSVSREKKESFPLTVTSAQKNPTAFYLCAIRRTSESYEQYFGPGTRLTVT.

The genes are TRBV28 and TRBJ2-4, with D possibly TRBD1 on 8 matching bases. V shed 5 bases and J shed 8 bases, with 19 bases lying between them. The germline V gene encodes CDR1 MDHEN and CDR2 SYDVKM. CDR3 length: 15 residues. Written as DNA, the CDR3 is TGTGCCAGCAGTCCAACCCGACAGGGGAGGGACATTCAGTACTTC. Protein sequence: CASSPTRQGRDIQYF.